This T cell receptor beta chain was documented in a study of shared clonotypes between healthy human individuals. Profiling relied on immunoSEQ multiplex PCR, and the TCRdb table lists in-frame clones only, not all of them. The sample carries more than 500,000 clones, around 96% recorded once. The ends were cut back, 3 bases at V and 4 bases at J, with 9 bases in the middle. The CDR3 has 14 residues. Germline V gene data show CDR1 as MDHEN and CDR2 as SYDVKM. Terminally differentiated effector memory CD45RA+ cells were left out of the naive CD8 fraction, which was CD45RO-negative and positively selected for CCR7.

The sequence came from a woman in her thirties in good health. The specimen was naive CD8+ T cells sorted from blood. J is TRBJ2-2 and V is TRBV28, with D perhaps matching TRBD1 (5 bases). CDR3 region: CASSLTDFTGELFF. The CDR3 DNA is TGTGCCAGCAGTTTGACAGACTTCACCGGGGAGCTGTTTTTT.